This TCR beta chain was sequenced during a study of regulatory T cells in long-lasting Graves disease. Time point reported: newly diagnosed GD, antithyroid drugs for less than 3 months. The TCR library was prepared using RNA isolated from PBMCs. At least ten counts were recorded for this clonotype. What it recognizes is unknown. The V end was cut by 1 base, the J end by 1 base, with 11 bases between. The CDR3 sequence is 14 residues long. Per germline, CDR1 SQVTM and CDR2 ANQGSEA. Building of the TCR beta libraries involved iRepertoire HTBI primers and Arm-PCR of CDR3 regions. One entry per CDR3 protein results from TCRdb running MiXCR on the multiplex PCR reads. The sample includes about 540,000 distinct CDR3 sequences, roughly 14% seen only once; the top ten take about 9.1%. Overall study results and limits: Persistent disease preferred TRBV28, TRBJ1-2 and TRBJ2-5; new disease, TRBV20-1 and TRBJ2-1.

In addition, the sample was reused for a study of T cells in Graves' hyperthyroidism and ophthalmopathy.

The sample in question was peripheral blood mononuclear cells (PBMCs), obtained at new diagnosis, from a patient treated with antithyroid drugs. The chain joins TRBV29-1 to TRBJ2-7, with D possibly TRBD1 on 5 matching bases. This sequence was found in a man aged 25 to 45 with Graves disease. CDR3 nucleotides: TGCAGCGTTGAAGTTAGGGGCAAGTCCTACGAGCAGTACTTC. It specifies CSVEVRGKSYEQYF.